Sequencing of this T cell receptor (beta chain) was carried out in a study of cytomegalovirus exposure and HLA in healthy donors (dated by TCRdb to the late 2010s). Study-wide context: In an earlier analysis of roughly 590 of the donors, 250 to 350 Gb of sequence data and 95 million to 130 million unique TCR beta sequences from about 179 million T cells were reported. Among the roughly 400 genotyped donors, under 90% belonged to the genetic ancestry cluster associated with self-reported Caucasian donors. The study combined high-throughput TCR immunosequencing, statistical association of individual TCRs with disease status, and machine learning to predict cytomegalovirus infection status. An early release that covered about 600 HLA-typed donors contained 300 to 350 gigabases of sequencing data and roughly 84 million unique TCR sequences. A separate validation cohort of over 95 different subjects was used in addition to the approximately 640-subject first cohort. HLA typing included class I and class II loci at four-digit resolution. On average, around 240,000 unique TCR beta nucleotide sequences were sequenced per donor among some 420 genotyped donors of the cohort, with around 19% of those sequences being non-productive. To decide whether each TCR beta V gene segment behaved as functional or pseudogenic, an earlier analysis of 587 of the donors relied on high-throughput TCR beta sequencing. All discovery cohort repertoires had been generated on a single sequencing platform. A later analysis re-examined previously published TCR beta repertoires from 500 to 700 donors and added high-resolution HLA genotyping to investigate patterns of TCR occurrence. Donor age, sex, ethnicity and CMV serostatus were compiled together with the repertoire data. The study profiled the T cell repertoires of hundreds of subjects by immunosequencing and related them to cytomegalovirus serostatus. The number of donors typed differed by locus, with 629-630 for A, B, C, DRB1 and DQB1, over 500 for DQA1, approximately 580 for DPA1, and approximately 470 for DPB1. In a later genetic analysis, genome-wide SNP genotypes for about three fifths of the roughly 670 donors were used, and that subset was treated as a discovery cohort. Roughly five DR-DQ haplotypes were treated as single units for association and clustering because of strong linkage in the cohort. In the later analysis, no new phenotypic data were used to find candidate immune exposures; instead, reliance was placed on TCR beta sequences and their occurrence across donors. The study aimed to test whether cataloging public T cell receptors could reveal signatures of past pathogen exposure.

Library creation used the immunoSEQ multiplex PCR assay. For the multiplex PCR, a mixture combining 60 forward primers for TCR Vbeta segments and 13 reverse primers for TCR Jbeta segments was used. A multiplex PCR assay on genomic DNA amplified the CDR3 region of rearranged TCR beta genes. The amplified TCR beta libraries were sequenced on the Illumina HiSeq System as 87-base-pair reads. On the authors' methods: A later analysis counted some 80 million unique TCR beta chains across the roughly 700 repertoires, and roughly 9.9 million of these chains were shared by at least two donors. A nearest-neighbor algorithm error-corrected the raw reads and collapsed the reads into unique sequences, merging closely related sequences to remove PCR and sequencing errors. V, D and J gene segments were assigned by aligning CDR3 sequences to IMGT reference sequences. For a sequence to be retained, at least a six-nucleotide match to both a V gene segment and a J gene segment was required. A rearrangement was called productive if the CDR3 had no stop codons and remained in frame with V and J, and every other rearrangement was called non-productive. CDR3 was defined according to IMGT convention as the region running from the second conserved V-encoded cysteine to the conserved J-encoded phenylalanine. In an earlier analysis of just under 600 of the donors, sequences lacking an unambiguous match to a single V gene segment were excluded. An earlier analysis of a few hundred of the donors called V segments functional above 56.7% productive rearrangements and segregating when the between-donor standard deviation exceeded 5%. To diagnose cytomegalovirus status from the catalog of TCR beta chain sequences, a statistical classification framework was built. In a later analysis, TCR nucleotide sequences were compared against IMGT/GENE-DB human TR gene sequences so that V and J genes could be assigned. Using the TCRdist pipeline, a later analysis assigned CDR3 sequences along with most-parsimonious VDJ recombination scenarios. In a later analysis, each TCR beta chain was defined by its CDR3 amino acid sequence together with its V-gene family, and reads without a unique V-gene family were excluded. As a way to deal with suspected cross-contamination and a sequencing artifact, a later analysis dropped hundreds of nucleotide sequences that were highly shared and had low generation probability. For each public chain, a later analysis derived a clonal expansion index from normalized ranks of inferred template counts within each repertoire. In a later analysis, generation probabilities were computed with a VDJ recombination model fitted to out-of-frame rearrangements, and the resulting probabilities were checked against IGoR. A later analysis scored TCR-TCR, TCR-HLA and TCR-CMV co-occurrence with hypergeometric tests, applying a repertoire-size bias correction to TCR pairs. To estimate false discovery rates, a later analysis permuted the HLA or CMV assignments 20 times. In a later analysis, co-occurring TCRs were grouped using DBSCAN, and TCRdist sequence similarity was added for clustering within HLA-allele-positive subsets. For co-occurrence clustering, repertoires with fewer than 30,000 or more than 120,000 public chains were excluded, along with a handful of repertoires with anomalous nucleotide sharing. The table comes from immuneACCESS by way of TCRdb, which keeps in-frame sequences with V and J called. Part of the clones is missing from these tables; in studies checked, under half for an unresolved V gene and the rest for unknown reasons. That table gives V, J and clone size, and the DNA gave D and trimming. This sample's clone table shows 40,000 or so clones. Approximately 1.4% of the sample belongs to the ten largest clones.

The cohort consisted of approximately 670 healthy bone marrow donors. At the time of sampling, all cohort members were nominally healthy, though unrecorded immune exposures were likely present. The donor tested CMV seronegative, placing the donor among the approximately 360 seronegative members of the cohort. A peripheral blood sample was provided by each donor, and peripheral blood mononuclear cells were used for TCR beta sequencing. The Qiagen DNeasy Blood Extraction Kit was used to extract genomic DNA from the blood cell samples. Study-level results and caveats: Some IMGT-functional V segments, including TRBV6-2 and TRBV6-3, could not be distinguished by the 87-base-pair reads and were therefore excluded. The authors suggested that the approach could potentially be generalized to other disease states and immunological phenotypes. Because some donors lacked HLA typing at each locus, the association tests relied only on the typed subset. Several of the top co-occurrence clusters appeared to be linked to parvovirus B19, influenza, CMV and Epstein-Barr virus, according to a later analysis. CMV serostatus was the only immune exposure information available for the cohort. According to a later analysis, most CMV-associated TCR beta chains appeared to be HLA-restricted, and the HLA associations seemed to be driven largely by CMV exposure. A few of the identified cytomegalovirus-associated TCR beta chains were confirmed in vitro to be specific for cytomegalovirus antigens. The study listed 164 TCR beta chains as associated with cytomegalovirus. Because counts were too low, roughly 16 rarely observed V segments, including chromosome 9 orphons, were excluded from the earlier analysis of around 640 of the donors. Correlated functional status among segregating V segments might be attributable to linkage disequilibrium, but an unknown experimental factor could not be ruled out. In an earlier analysis of 587 of the donors, most TCR beta V segments appeared in productive rearrangements about 87% or about 30% of the time, broadly matching IMGT annotations. A cluster of highly shared sequence variants was judged likely to be a technical artifact of the sequencing pipeline. Specific HLA alleles were associated with 18,000 or so TCR beta sequences at a false discovery rate of 0.05 in a later analysis. Most TCR sequences were observed very rarely across donors, whereas some public TCRs were present in many individuals. A further reported finding was that TCR beta sequences accurately predicted the HLA-A and HLA-B alleles for most subjects in the first cohort. In a later analysis, HLA-associated TCR beta chains were found to be more clonally expanded and to have lower generation probabilities than equally common non-associated chains. According to a later genetic analysis, donors in an Asian-associated ancestry cluster had fewer N-insertions in productive TCRs than the roughly 700-donor mean. Sequencing depth was assumed to be roughly uniform across donors in the presence/absence analyses, though that assumption may not hold. Cytomegalovirus status was reported to be diagnosed by the classifier with high specificity and sensitivity in both the original and validation cohorts. An association between a missense DCLRE1C variant and V-gene and J-gene trimming of TCR beta chains was found in a later genetic analysis and replicated in an independent cohort. In a later analysis, the rate of TCR association differed among HLA loci, with DRB1 alleles having the most associated TCRs and HLA-C alleles having the fewest. This cohort had only TCR beta chains sequenced, and the lack of alpha or paired-chain data limited which features could be detected. When HLA alleles, especially DR and DQ, strongly co-occurred, TCR associations were difficult to assign to individual alleles.

In the case of this clone: Its cognate antigen has yet to be identified.

From its cysteine to its phenylalanine, the CDR3 spans 17 amino acids. Here the CDR3 DNA is all that survives: 51 bases in frame from base 1. Per the germline V gene (reference sequence), SGHNT is the CDR1 and YYREEE is the CDR2. V loses 5 bases at its end and J loses 0 bases; junction bases beyond the gene matches: 13. The chain joins TRBV5-4 to TRBJ1-2, with 7 bases matching TRBD1. This sequence was found in a man aged 25-45 years in good health and CMV-seronegative. The sequenced sample consisted of PBMCs. The DNA reads TGTGCCAGCAGTACCGGGACAGCGATTTCAGCTAACTATGGCTACACCTTC. Its protein is CASSTGTAISANYGYTF.